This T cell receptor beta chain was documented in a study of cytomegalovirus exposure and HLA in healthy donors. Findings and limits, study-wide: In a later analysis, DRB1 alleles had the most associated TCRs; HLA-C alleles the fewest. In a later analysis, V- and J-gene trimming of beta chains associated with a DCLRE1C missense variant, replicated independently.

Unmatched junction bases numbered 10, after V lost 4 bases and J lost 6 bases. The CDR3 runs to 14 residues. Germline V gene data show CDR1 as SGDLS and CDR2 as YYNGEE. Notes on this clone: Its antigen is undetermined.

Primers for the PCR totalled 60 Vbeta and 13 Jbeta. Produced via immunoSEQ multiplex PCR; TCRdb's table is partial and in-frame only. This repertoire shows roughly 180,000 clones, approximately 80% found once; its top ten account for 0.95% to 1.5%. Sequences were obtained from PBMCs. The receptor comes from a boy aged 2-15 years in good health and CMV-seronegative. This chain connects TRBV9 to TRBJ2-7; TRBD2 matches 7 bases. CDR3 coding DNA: TGTGCCAGCAGCCCCTACGGGGGGAGCAGCGAGCAGTACTTC. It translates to CASSPYGGSSEQYF.